The 3 T cell receptor beta chains below were found in one sample sequenced in a study of high-grade serous ovarian cancer treatment subgroups. Data came from immunoSEQ multiplex PCR; TCRdb stores just in-frame clones and leaves some out. The sample has approximately 4,200 clones; less than 80% are singletons. The tumor samples were collected prior to definitive surgery or chemotherapy. Sequenced material: tumor tissue. The receptors here all came from a human donor with high-grade serous ovarian cancer.

This clone was recorded only once. The V gene is TRBV7-8, the J gene TRBJ2-7; no definite D call. This CDR3 has 15 amino acids. CDR1 SGHVS and CDR2 FQNEAQ come from the germline V gene. Trimming took off 2 bases at V and 2 bases at J, with 13 bases between the two ends. Here the CDR3 DNA reads TGTGCCAGCAGCTTATCCTACGGATCTACCTACGAGCAGTACTTC. This translates into CASSLSYGSTYEQYF.

The V call is TRBV5-4, the J call TRBJ1-6, with 7 bases lining up with TRBD1. This CDR3 contains 15 residues. The trim removed 0 bases at V and 8 bases at J, leaving 5 bases unmatched. Germline CDR1 is SGHNT and CDR2 is YYREEE (reference sequence). CDR3 region: CASSLGTGWDSPLHF. The CDR3 DNA follows: TGTGCCAGCAGCTTGGGGACAGGATGGGATTCACCCCTCCACTTT.

The chain carries TRBV16 and TRBJ2-5; D gene ambiguous. TRBJ2-7 explains the end of the DNA better; the J call may be wrong. CDR1 is KGHSY, CDR2 FQNENV, per germline. The CDR3 is 12 residues long. The CDR3 reads CASSQSNYEQYF. The CDR3 DNA sequence: TGTGCCAGCAGCCAATCGAACTACGAGCAGTACTTC.